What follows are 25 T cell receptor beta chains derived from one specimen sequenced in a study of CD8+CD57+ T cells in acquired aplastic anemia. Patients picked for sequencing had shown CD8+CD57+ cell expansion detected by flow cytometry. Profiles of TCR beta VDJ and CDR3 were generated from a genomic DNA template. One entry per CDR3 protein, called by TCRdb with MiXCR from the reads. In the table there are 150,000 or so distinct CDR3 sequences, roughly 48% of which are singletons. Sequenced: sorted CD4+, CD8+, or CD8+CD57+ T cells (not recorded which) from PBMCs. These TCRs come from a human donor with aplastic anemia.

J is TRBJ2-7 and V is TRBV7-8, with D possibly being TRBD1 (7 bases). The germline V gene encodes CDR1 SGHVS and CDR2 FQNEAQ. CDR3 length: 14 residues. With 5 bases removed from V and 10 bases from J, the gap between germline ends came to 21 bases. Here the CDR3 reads CASSQQAAQGGQYF. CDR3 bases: TGTGCCAGCAGCCAGCAAGCCGCTCAGGGGGGCCAGTACTTC.

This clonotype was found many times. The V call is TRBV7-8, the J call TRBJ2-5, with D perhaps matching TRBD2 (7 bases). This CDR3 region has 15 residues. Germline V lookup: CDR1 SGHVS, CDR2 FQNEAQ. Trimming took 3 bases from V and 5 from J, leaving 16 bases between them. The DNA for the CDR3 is TGTGCCAGCAGCTTGGGGGGGGGCCCCCGGGAGACCCAGTACTTC. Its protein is CASSLGGGPRETQYF.

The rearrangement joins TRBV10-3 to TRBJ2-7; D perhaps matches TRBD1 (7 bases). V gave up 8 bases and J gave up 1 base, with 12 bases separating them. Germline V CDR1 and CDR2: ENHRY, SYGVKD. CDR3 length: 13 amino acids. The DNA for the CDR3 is TGTGCCATCCAGGCAGGGGGGTCCTACGAGCAGTACTTC. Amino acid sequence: CAIQAGGSYEQYF.

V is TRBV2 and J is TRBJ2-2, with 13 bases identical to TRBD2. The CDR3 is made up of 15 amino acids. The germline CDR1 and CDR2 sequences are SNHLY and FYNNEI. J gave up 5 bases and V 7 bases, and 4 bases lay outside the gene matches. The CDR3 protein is CASMGLAGTTGELFF. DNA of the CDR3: TGTGCCAGCATGGGACTAGCGGGAACTACCGGGGAGCTGTTTTTT.

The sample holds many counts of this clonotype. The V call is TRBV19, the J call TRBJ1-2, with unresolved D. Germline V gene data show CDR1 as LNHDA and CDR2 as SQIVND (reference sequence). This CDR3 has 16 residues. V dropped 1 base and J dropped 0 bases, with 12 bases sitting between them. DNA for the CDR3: TGTGCCAGTAGTATAGCGCTTACAGATACTAACTATGGCTACACCTTC. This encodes CASSIALTDTNYGYTF.

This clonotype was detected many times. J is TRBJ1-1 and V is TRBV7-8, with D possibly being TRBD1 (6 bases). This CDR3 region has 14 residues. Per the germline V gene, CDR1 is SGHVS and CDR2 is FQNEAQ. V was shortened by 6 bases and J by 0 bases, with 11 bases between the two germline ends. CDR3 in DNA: TGTGCCAGCAGATCAGGGGTCCTGAACACTGAAGCTTTCTTT. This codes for CASRSGVLNTEAFF. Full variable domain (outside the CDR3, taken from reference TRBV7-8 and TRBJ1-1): GAGVSQSPRYKVAKRGQDVALRCDPISGHVSLFWYQQALGQGPEFLTYFQNEAQLDKSGLPSDRFFAERPEGSVSTLKIQRTQQEDSAVYLCASRSGVLNTEAFFGQGTRLTVV.

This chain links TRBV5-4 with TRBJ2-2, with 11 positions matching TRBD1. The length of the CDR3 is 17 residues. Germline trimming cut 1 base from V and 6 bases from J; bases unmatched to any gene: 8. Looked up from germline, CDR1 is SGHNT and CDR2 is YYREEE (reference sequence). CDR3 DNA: TGTGCCAGCAGCTTGCCTCCGGGACAGGGGGATCCCGGGGAGCTGTTTTTT. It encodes CASSLPPGQGDPGELFF.

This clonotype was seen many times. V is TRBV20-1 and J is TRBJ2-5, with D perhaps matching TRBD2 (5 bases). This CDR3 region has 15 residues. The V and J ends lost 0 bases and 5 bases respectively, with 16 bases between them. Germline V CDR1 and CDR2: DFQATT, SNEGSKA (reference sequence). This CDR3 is CSARDPRGSWETQYF. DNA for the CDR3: TGCAGTGCTAGAGATCCGAGAGGGAGCTGGGAGACCCAGTACTTC.

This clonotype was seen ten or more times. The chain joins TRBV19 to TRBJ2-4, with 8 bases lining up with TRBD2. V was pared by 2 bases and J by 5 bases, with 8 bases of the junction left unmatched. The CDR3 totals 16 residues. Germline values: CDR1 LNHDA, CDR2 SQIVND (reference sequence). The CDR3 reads CASSIFTGGTENIQYF. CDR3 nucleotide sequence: TGTGCCAGTAGTATATTTACGGGGGGGACCGAAAACATTCAGTACTTC.

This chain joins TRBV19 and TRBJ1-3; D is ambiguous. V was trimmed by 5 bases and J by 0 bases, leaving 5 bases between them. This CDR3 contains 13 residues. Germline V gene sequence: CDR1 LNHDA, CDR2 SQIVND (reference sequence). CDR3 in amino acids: CASSWASGNTIYF. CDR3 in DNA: TGTGCCAGTAGTTGGGCCTCTGGAAACACCATATATTTT. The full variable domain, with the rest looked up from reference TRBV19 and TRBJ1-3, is DGGITQSPKYLFRKEGQNVTLSCEQNLNHDAMYWYRQDPGQGLRLIYYSQIVNDFQKGDIAEGYSVSREKKESFPLTVTSAQKNPTAFYLCASSWASGNTIYFGEGSWLTVV.

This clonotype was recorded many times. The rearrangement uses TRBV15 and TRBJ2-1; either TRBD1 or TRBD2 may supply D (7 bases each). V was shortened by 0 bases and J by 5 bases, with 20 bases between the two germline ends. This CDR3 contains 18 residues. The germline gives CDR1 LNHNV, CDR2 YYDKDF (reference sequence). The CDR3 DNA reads TGTGCCACCAGCAGAGATGAGTGGGGGGGGACAGACGACAATGAGCAGTTCTTC. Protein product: CATSRDEWGGTDDNEQFF.

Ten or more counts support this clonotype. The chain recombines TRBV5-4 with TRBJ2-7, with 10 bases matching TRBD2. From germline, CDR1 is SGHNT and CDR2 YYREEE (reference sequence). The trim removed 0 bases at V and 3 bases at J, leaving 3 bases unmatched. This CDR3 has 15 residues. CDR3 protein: CASSLGTSGIYEQYF. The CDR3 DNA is TGTGCCAGCAGCTTGGGGACTAGCGGTATCTACGAGCAGTACTTC.

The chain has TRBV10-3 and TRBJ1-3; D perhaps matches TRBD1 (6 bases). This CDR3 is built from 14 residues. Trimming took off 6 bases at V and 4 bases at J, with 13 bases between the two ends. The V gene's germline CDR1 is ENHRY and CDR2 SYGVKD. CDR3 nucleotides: TGTGCCATCAGAACACAGGGAGCGGGAAACACCATATATTTT. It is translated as CAIRTQGAGNTIYF.

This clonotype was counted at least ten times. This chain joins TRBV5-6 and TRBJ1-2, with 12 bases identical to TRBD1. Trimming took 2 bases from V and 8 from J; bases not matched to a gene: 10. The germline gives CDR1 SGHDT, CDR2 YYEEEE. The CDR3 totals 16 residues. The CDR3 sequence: CASSLPGTGGEYGYTF. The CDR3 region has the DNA TGTGCCAGCAGCTTACCCGGGACAGGGGGCGAATACGGCTACACCTTC.

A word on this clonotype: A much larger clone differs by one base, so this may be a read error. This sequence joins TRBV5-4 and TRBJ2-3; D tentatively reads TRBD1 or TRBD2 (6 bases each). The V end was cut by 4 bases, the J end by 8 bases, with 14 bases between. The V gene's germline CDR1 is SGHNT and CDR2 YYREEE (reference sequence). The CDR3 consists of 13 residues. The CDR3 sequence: CASSQPGAGTQYF. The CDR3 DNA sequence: TGTGCCAGCAGCCAGCCGGGGGCGGGTACGCAGTATTTT.

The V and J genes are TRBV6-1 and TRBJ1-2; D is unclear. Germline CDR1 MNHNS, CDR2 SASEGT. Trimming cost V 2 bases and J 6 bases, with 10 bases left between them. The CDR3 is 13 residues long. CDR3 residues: CASSEWAEDGYTF. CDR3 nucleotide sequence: TGTGCCAGCAGTGAATGGGCAGAGGATGGCTACACCTTC.

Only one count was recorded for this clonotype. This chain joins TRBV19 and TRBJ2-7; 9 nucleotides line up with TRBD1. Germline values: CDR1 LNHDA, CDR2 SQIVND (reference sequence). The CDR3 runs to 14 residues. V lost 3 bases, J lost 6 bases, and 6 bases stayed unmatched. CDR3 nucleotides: TGTGCCAGTAGTATGGGGACAGGGCGCTTCGAGCAGTACTTC. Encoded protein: CASSMGTGRFEQYF.

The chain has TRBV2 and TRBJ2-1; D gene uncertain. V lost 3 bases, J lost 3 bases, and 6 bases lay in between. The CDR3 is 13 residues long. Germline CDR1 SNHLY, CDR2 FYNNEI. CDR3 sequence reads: CASSDLGYNEQFF. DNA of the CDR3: TGTGCCAGCAGTGACCTAGGCTACAATGAGCAGTTCTTC.

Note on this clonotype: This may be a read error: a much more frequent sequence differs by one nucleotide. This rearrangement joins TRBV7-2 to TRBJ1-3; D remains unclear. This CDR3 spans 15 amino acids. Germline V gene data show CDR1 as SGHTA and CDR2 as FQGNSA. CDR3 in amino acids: CASSPGGSSGNIIYF. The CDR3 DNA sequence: TGTGCCAGCAGCCCCGGCGGGAGCTCTGGAAACATCATATATTTT.

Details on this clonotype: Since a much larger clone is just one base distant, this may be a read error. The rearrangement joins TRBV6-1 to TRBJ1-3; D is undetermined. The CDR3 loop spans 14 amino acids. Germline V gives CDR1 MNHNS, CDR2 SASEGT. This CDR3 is CVSSPARSGNTIYF. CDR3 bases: TGTGTCAGCTCCCCTGCTCGTTCTGGAAACACCATATATTTT.

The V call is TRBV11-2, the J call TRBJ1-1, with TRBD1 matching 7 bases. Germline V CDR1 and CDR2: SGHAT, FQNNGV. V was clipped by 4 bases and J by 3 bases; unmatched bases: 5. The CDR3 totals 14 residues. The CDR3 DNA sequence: TGTGCCAGCAGCTCGGGACAGCCCTACACTGAAGCTTTCTTT. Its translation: CASSSGQPYTEAFF.

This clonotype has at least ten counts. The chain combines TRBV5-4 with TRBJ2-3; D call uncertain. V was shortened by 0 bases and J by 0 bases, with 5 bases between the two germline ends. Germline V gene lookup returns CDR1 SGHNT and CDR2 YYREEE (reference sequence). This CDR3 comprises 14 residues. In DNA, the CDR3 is TGTGCCAGCAGCTTGGAAGTAAGCACAGATACGCAGTATTTT. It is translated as CASSLEVSTDTQYF.

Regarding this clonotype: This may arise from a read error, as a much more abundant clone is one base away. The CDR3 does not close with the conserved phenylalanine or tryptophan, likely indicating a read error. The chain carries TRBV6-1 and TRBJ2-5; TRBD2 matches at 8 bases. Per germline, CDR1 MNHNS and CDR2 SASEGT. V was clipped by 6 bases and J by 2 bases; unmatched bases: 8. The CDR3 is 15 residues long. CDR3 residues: CASRSGRGDQETQYL. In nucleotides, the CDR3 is TGTGCCAGCAGGTCAGGGCGGGGGGATCAAGAGACCCAGTACCTC.

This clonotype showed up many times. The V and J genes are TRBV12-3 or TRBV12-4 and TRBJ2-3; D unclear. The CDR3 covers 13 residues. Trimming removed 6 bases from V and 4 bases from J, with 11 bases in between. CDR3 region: CASRRTVADTQYF. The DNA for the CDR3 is TGTGCCAGCAGGCGTACAGTGGCAGATACGCAGTATTTT.

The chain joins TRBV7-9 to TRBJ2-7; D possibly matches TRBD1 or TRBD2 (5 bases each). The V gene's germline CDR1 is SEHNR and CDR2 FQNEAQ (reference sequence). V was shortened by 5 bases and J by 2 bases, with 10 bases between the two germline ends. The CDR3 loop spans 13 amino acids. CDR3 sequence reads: CASSLGVTYEQYF. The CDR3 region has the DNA TGTGCCAGCAGCCTGGGGGTAACCTACGAGCAGTACTTC.